The present entry profiles one T cell receptor beta chain with its context. The entry originates in a study of blood T cell repertoires in COVID-19. Study information: The United States, Italy and Spain provided the acute and convalescent COVID-19 samples.

Germline V gene data show CDR1 as SGDLS and CDR2 as YYNGEE. V was shortened by 0 bases and J by 10 bases, with 16 bases between the two germline ends. The CDR3 length is 14 residues. Using immunoSEQ multiplex PCR, the repertoire was profiled, and TCRdb retains in-frame clones only, with some absent. The data contain under 500,000 clones, about 85% of them singletons. Cohorts were based on clinical histories the participants reported. The clonotype originates from a woman younger than 35 with acute COVID-19. The source material was PBMCs or T cells enriched from blood (not recorded which). The chain uses TRBV9 and TRBJ1-1, with D possibly matching TRBD1 (6 bases). The CDR3 here is CASSVGTVGSGAFF. Here the CDR3 DNA reads TGTGCCAGCAGCGTAGGGACAGTCGGTTCCGGAGCTTTCTTT.